This T cell receptor beta chain was retrieved from a study of blood T cell repertoires in COVID-19. Profiling relied on immunoSEQ multiplex PCR, and the TCRdb table lists in-frame clones only, not all of them. The table records a few hundred thousand clones, about four fifths of them present only once. Trimming removed 8 bases from V and 2 bases from J; junction bases left unmatched: 11. CDR3 size: 15 residues. In germline, CDR1 is SQVTM, CDR2 ANQGSEA. Sample: PBMCs or T cells enriched from blood (not recorded which). This sequence joins TRBV29-1 and TRBJ2-2; 7 bases are a match to TRBD1. The receptor was derived from a woman in her thirties or forties who had recovered from COVID-19. For the CDR3, the DNA is TGCAGCTACCTACAGGGGCGACCTAACACCGGGGAGCTGTTTTTT. Translation: CSYLQGRPNTGELFF.